The 7 T cell receptor beta chains below come from one sample, sequenced in a study of blood T cell repertoires in COVID-19. Sequencing was performed with immunoSEQ multiplex PCR; in TCRdb, only in-frame clones are kept and a portion is missing. The sample contains around 100,000 clones, about 80% of which appear only once. Source material: peripheral blood. Receptors were obtained from a human donor in a cohort sampled during active COVID-19.

The chain joins TRBV29-1 to TRBJ2-1; 12 bases map to TRBD1. Germline loops: CDR1 SQVTM, CDR2 ANQGSEA. This CDR3 is 14 amino acids long. Losses at the gene ends were 4 bases for V and 10 bases for J; bases not matched to a gene: 8. This CDR3 is CSVARGQGAWEQFF. The CDR3 DNA reads as TGCAGCGTTGCCCGGGGACAGGGGGCCTGGGAGCAGTTCTTC.

This clone was seen only once. The chain employs TRBV7-2 and TRBJ1-6; 7 positions match TRBD1. V dropped 3 bases and J dropped 6; count of bases not matched to a gene: 8. Germline loops: CDR1 SGHTA, CDR2 FQGNSA. The CDR3 loop spans 16 amino acids. The DNA of the CDR3 is TGTGCCAGCAGCTTGGGGATTGGGACAGCTAATTCACCCCTCCACTTT. It translates to CASSLGIGTANSPLHF. The full variable domain, its missing parts supplied by reference TRBV7-2 and TRBJ1-6, is GAGVSQSPSNKVTEKGKDVELRCDPISGHTALYWYRQSLGQGLEFLIYFQGNSAPDKSGLPSDRFSAERTGGSVSTLTIQRTQQEDSAVYLCASSLGIGTANSPLHFGNGTRLTVT.

The V and J genes are TRBV18 and TRBJ2-2; 7 bases agree with TRBD1. Trimming cost V 3 bases and J 0 bases; bases outside gene matches: 4. This CDR3 spans 16 amino acids. Germline CDR1 reads KGHSH; CDR2 reads LQKENI. The CDR3, as DNA: TGTGCCAGCTCACCCCAGACAGGGCCGAACACCGGGGAGCTGTTTTTT. Translation gives CASSPQTGPNTGELFF.

V and J are TRBV4-3 and TRBJ2-7; 9 bases align to TRBD2. V lost 1 base, J lost 2 bases, and 6 bases stayed unmatched. This CDR3 spans 16 amino acids. CDR1 and CDR2 (germline): LGHNA, YSLEER. Written as DNA, the CDR3 is TGCGCCAGCAGCCAAGCCCTAGCGGGGCAAACCTACGAGCAGTACTTC. This codes for CASSQALAGQTYEQYF.

The chain is built from TRBV6-5 and TRBJ2-3; TRBD2 is a possible D gene (5 bases). V lost 6 bases and J 0 bases, leaving 10 bases between the germline ends. CDR3 size: 14 residues. In germline, CDR1 is MNHEY, CDR2 SVGAGI. The CDR3 loop reads CASRKQRSTDTQYF. Written as DNA, the CDR3 is TGTGCCAGCAGGAAGCAGCGGAGCACAGATACGCAGTATTTT.

This clone was found a few times. CDR3 protein: CASSLFSGGSNSPLHF. The CDR3 coding sequence is TGTGCCAGCAGCTTGTTCTCGGGTGGTTCTAATTCACCCCTCCACTTT. The V call is TRBV5-6, the J call TRBJ1-6, with no clear D. This CDR3 contains 16 residues. CDR1 and CDR2 from the germline V gene are SGHDT and YYEEEE. Trimming pared 1 base from V and 6 bases from J, leaving 14 bases between.

This clone was observed a few times. The chain couples TRBV18 to TRBJ2-3; 7 bases align to TRBD2. The length of the CDR3 is 15 residues. CDR1 is KGHSH and CDR2 is LQKENI in the germline V gene. After removal of 5 bases from V and 3 bases from J, the junction contained 8 bases not matched to a gene. CDR3 amino acids: CASSETGLQTDTQYF. The CDR3 DNA reads TGTGCCAGCTCAGAGACGGGACTACAGACAGATACGCAGTATTTT.